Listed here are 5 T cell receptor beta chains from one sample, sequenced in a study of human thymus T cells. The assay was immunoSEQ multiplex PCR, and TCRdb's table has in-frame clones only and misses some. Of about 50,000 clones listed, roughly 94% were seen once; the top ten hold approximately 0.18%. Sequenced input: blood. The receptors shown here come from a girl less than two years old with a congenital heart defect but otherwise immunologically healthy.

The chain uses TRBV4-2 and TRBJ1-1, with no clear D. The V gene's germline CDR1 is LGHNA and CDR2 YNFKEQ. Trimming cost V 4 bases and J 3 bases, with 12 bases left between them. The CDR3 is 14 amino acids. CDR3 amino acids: CASSPQTDYTEAFF. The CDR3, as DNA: TGTGCCAGCAGCCCCCAGACTGATTACACTGAAGCTTTCTTT.

The CDR3 sequence: CASGDSFNEKLFF. CDR3 DNA sequence: TGTGCCAGCGGGGACAGCTTTAATGAAAAACTGTTTTTT. The chain carries TRBV7-9 and TRBJ1-4; TRBD1 agrees at 7 bases. The CDR3 sequence is 13 residues long. V shed 8 bases and J 4 bases; nucleotides not matched to a gene: 4. The germline V gene encodes CDR1 SEHNR and CDR2 FQNEAQ (reference sequence).

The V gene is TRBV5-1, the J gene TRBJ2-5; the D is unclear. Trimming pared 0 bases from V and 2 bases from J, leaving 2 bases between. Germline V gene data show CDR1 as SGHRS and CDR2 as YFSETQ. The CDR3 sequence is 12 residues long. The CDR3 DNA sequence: TGCGCCAGCAGCTTGGGTCAAGAGACCCAGTACTTC. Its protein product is CASSLGQETQYF.

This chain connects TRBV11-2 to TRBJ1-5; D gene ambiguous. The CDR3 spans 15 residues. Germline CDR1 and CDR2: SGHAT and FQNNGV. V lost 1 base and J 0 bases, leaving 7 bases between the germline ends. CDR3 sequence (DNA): TGTGCCAGCAGCTTAGCCGGGAATAGCAATCAGCCCCAGCATTTT. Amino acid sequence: CASSLAGNSNQPQHF.

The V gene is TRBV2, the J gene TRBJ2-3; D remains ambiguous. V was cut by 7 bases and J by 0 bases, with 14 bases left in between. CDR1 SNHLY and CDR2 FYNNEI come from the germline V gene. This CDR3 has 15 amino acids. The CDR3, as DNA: TGTGCCAGCAAACCGACGGATACTAGCACAGATACGCAGTATTTT. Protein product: CASKPTDTSTDTQYF.